One T cell receptor beta chain is described in this entry. Given a much more abundant clone one base away, this may be a read error. This sample is part of a study of tumor-infiltrating lymphocytes in primary liver carcinoma. Overall study: Every sample contained roughly 3.5 to 7.13 million productive TCRbeta reads, and these numbers were similar from one tissue type to another.

Synthesis of TCR beta cDNA was carried out from about 540 ng total RNA with a constant-region primer. Generation of the TCR beta libraries relied on three nested multiplex PCR rounds using slightly modified ARM-PCR. In the first two PCR rounds, TRBV1-TRBV30 forward primers were paired with a C-beta reverse primer, and each round lasted around 10 cycles. MiXCR, run by TCRdb on the multiplex PCR reads, gives a single entry per CDR3 protein. The data hold about 130,000 distinct CDR3 sequences, with under 65% observed a single time. Germline V CDR1 and CDR2: SQVTM, ANQGSEA. The CDR3 length is 13 residues. Trimming removed 6 bases at V and 4 bases at J, with 13 bases between. RNA and DNA were co-extracted from around 18-30 mg of unsorted bulk tissue. Collection of samples drew on five separate regions of each tumor.

The chain couples TRBV29-1 to TRBJ2-4; D is ambiguous. The receptor's source is a woman aged 55-69 years with primary liver carcinoma and hepatitis B virus infection. Input material: liver tumor tissue from sampling region 3. Subset described: tumor region T3, left-lateral pole. The DNA of the CDR3 is TGCAGCGTAAAAGATCCTAATAAAAACATTCAGTACTTC. Translated, it gives CSVKDPNKNIQYF.